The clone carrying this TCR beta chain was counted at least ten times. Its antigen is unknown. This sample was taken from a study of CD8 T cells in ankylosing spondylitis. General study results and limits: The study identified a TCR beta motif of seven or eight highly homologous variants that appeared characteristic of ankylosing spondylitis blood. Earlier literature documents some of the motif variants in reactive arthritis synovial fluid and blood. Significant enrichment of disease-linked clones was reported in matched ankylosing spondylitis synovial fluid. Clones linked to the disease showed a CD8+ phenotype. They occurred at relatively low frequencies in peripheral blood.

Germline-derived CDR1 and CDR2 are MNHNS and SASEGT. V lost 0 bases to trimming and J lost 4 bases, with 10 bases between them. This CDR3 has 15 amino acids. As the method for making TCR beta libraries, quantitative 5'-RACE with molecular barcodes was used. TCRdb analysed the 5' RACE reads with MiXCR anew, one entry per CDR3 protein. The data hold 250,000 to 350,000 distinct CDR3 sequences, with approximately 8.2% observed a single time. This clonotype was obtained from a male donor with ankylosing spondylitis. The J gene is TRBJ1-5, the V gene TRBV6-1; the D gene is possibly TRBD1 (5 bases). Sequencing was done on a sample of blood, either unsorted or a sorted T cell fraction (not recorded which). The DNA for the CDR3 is TGTGCCAGCAGTGAAGCGGGGCGTCAGAATCAGCCCCAGCATTTT. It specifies CASSEAGRQNQPQHF.